This T cell receptor (beta chain) is drawn from a study of OX40 agonist ivuxolimab in advanced cancers. Study conclusions and caveats: The authors also found low normalized T-cell clonal expansion in some nonresponders.

This CDR3 contains 15 residues. Trimming at V came to 4 bases and at J to 3 bases, leaving 4 bases not matched to a gene. CDR1 is SGHTA, CDR2 FQGNSA, per germline. Assay: immunoSEQ multiplex PCR; the TCRdb copy retains only in-frame clones and omits some. The sample holds around 83,000 clones, just over 85% seen once. Notes on this clone: Its antigen remains unknown.

This chain links TRBV7-2 with TRBJ2-3; 10 nucleotides align to TRBD2. The sequence was collected from an adult with an advanced solid tumor such as melanoma, head and neck, liver or kidney cancer. Sequenced here: CD4+ or CD8+ T cells sorted from blood, sampled in a trial of the OX40 agonist ivuxolimab. In nucleotides, the CDR3 is TGTGCCAGCAGCTCCTGGACTAGCGGAACAGATACGCAGTATTTT. Protein sequence: CASSSWTSGTDTQYF.